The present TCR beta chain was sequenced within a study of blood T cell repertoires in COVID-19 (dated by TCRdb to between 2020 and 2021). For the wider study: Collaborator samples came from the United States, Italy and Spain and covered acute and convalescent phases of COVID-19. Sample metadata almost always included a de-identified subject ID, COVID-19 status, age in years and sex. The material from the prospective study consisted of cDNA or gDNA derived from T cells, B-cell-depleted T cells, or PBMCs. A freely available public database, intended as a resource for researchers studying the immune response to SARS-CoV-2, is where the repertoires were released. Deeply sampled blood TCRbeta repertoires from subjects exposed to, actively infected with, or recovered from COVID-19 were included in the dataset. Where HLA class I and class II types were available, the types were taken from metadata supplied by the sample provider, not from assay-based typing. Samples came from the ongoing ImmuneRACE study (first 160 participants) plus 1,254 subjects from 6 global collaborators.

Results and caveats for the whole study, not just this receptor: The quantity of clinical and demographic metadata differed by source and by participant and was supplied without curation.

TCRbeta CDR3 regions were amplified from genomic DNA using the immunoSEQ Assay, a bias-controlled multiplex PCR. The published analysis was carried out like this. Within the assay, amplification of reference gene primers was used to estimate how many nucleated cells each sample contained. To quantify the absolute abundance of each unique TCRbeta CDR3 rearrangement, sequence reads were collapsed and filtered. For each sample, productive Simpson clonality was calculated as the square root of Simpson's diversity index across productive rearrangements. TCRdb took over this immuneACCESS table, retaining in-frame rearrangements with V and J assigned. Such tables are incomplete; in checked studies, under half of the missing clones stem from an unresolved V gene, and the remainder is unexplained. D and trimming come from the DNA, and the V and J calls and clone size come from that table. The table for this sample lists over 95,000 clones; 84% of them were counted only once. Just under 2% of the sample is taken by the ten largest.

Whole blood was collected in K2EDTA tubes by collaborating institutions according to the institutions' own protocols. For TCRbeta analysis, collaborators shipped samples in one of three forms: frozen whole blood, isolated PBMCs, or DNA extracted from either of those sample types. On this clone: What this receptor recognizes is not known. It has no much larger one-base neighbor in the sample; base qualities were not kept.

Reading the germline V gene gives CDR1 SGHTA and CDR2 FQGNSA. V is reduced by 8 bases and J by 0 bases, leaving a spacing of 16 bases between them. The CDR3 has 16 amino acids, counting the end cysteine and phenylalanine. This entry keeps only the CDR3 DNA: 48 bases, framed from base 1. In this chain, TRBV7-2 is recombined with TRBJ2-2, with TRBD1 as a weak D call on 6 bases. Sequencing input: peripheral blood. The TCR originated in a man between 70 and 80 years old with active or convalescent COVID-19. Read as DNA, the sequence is TGTGCCAGCGCAAGACGGACAGCTACGAACACCGGGGAGCTGTTTTTT. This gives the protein CASARRTATNTGELFF.